These T cell receptor beta chains were read from a single sample in a study of cytomegalovirus exposure and HLA in healthy donors. Clones were read by immunoSEQ multiplex PCR, and TCRdb kept only the in-frame ones, dropping some. The table has 75,000 to 100,000 clones, around 75% seen once. Sequences were obtained from PBMCs. These receptors all stem from a man aged 18 to 35 in good health and CMV-seropositive. Both conserved end residues are part of each CDR3. Each record gives: D gene, clone size, J gene, V gene, CDR3 DNA, CDR3 protein. D genes are given only for firm matches. The size entry is marked missing in some rows and otherwise reads once, few, many or a size class.

>.|.|TRBJ2-5|TRBV2
TGTGCCAGCAGTGAATTGAAGACTTTGACCCAGTACTTC
CASSELKTLTQYF
>.|.|TRBJ2-7|TRBV28
TGTGCCAGCACATTATCAGGCTCCTACGAGCAGTACTTC
CASTLSGSYEQYF
>.|.|TRBJ2-7|TRBV15
TGTGCCACCAGCAGAGAATACCAGGGAACCACCTACGAGCAGTACTTC
CATSREYQGTTYEQYF
>TRBD1|.|TRBJ1-2|TRBV6-1
TGTGCCAGCAGTGAGCGTGGGGACAGAGATGGCTACACCTTC
CASSERGDRDGYTF
>TRBD1|.|TRBJ2-7|TRBV6-1
TGTGCCAGCAGGGGGACAGGATTCGAGCAGTACTTC
CASRGTGFEQYF
>TRBD2|few|TRBJ2-7|TRBV15
TGTGCCACCAGCAGACCAGCGGGGTTCGAGCAGTACTTC
CATSRPAGFEQYF
>TRBD2|.|TRBJ2-7|TRBV5-1
TGCGCCAGCAGCTTGAGCGGGGCCTCCACCGACGAGCAGTACTTC
CASSLSGASTDEQYF
>.|.|TRBJ1-1|TRBV29-1
TGCAGCGTTTTTACACAGATGAACACTGAAGCTTTCTTT
CSVFTQMNTEAFF
>TRBD1|.|TRBJ2-1|TRBV5-1
TGCGCCAGCCGACAGGGGGACAATGAGCAGTTCTTC
CASRQGDNEQFF
>.|.|TRBJ1-1|TRBV18
TGTGCCAGCTCCCCCTTGGAGGGGTCAGCTTTCTTT
CASSPLEGSAFF
>.|few|TRBJ2-7|TRBV11-2
TGTGCCAGCAGCTTAGGAAGATTCAGGGCAGAAGAGCAGTACTTC
CASSLGRFRAEEQYF
>TRBD1|.|TRBJ2-7|TRBV27
TGTGCCAGTCGTAGACAGGGTCCCTACGAGCAGTACTTC
CASRRQGPYEQYF
>.|few|TRBJ1-2|TRBV6-1
TGTGCCAGCAGTGATCAGGCAATCGGTGGCTACACCTTC
CASSDQAIGGYTF
>TRBD1|few|TRBJ1-3|TRBV9
TGTGCCAGCAGCGAGGGACAGGTGGGAGGAAACACCATATATTTT
CASSEGQVGGNTIYF
>TRBD1|once|TRBJ2-2|TRBV2
TGTGCCAGCACTGAACAGGGGGCGGTCGGGGAGCTGTTTTTT
CASTEQGAVGELFF
>.|.|TRBJ1-1|TRBV6-5
TGTGCCAGCAGTTACACAGGCACTGAAGCTTTCTTT
CASSYTGTEAFF
>TRBD1|few|TRBJ2-5|TRBV5-1
TGCGCCAGCAGCTTGCGGACAGGTCGACAAGAGACCCAGTACTTC
CASSLRTGRQETQYF
>.|once|TRBJ2-1|TRBV6-5
TGTGCCAGCAGACAGGGTTCCTACAATGAGCAGTTCTTC
CASRQGSYNEQFF
>.|.|TRBJ1-5|TRBV28
TGTGCCAGCAGCCCGATAAAAATAGTAAGCAATCAGCCCCAGCATTTT
CASSPIKIVSNQPQHF
>.|.|TRBJ1-2|TRBV4-2
TGTGCCAGCAGCCAAGAGGCCTTTAACTATGGCTACACCTTC
CASSQEAFNYGYTF
>.|.|TRBJ1-5|TRBV10-2
TGCGCCAGCAAGAGGGGGTTTAGCAATCAGCCCCAGCATTTT
CASKRGFSNQPQHF
>TRBD1|.|TRBJ1-2|TRBV30
TGTGCCTGGGAGGACAGGATCTATGGCTACACCTTC
CAWEDRIYGYTF
>.|.|TRBJ1-1|TRBV30
TGTGCCTGGAGTGTACAGCTGAACACTGAAGCTTTCTTT
CAWSVQLNTEAFF
>TRBD1|.|TRBJ1-6|TRBV5-4
TGTGCCAGCAGCCTCAGGACAGGGACCTATAATTCACCCCTCCACTTT
CASSLRTGTYNSPLHF
>TRBD1|.|TRBJ2-5|TRBV7-7
TGTGCCAGCAGCTTAGCCCCCCGGTCAGGGGGCGGGGAGACCCAGTACTTC
CASSLAPRSGGGETQYF
>TRBD2|.|TRBJ2-1|TRBV19
TGTGCCAGTGTCACTAGCGGGGGGACCTACAATGAGCAGTTCTTC
CASVTSGGTYNEQFF
>TRBD1|.|TRBJ2-7|TRBV2
TGTGCCACCGAGGGAACAGGGGCTCCCTACGAGCAGTACTTC
CATEGTGAPYEQYF
>.|.|TRBJ1-6|TRBV5-1
TGCGCCAGCAGCTTGGACCTAGGACAGCTACTCCACTTT
CASSLDLGQLLHF
>.|.|TRBJ2-5|TRBV2
TGTGCCAGCAGTCACAGGGGGGGGGTATCCCAAGAGACCCAGTACTTC
CASSHRGGVSQETQYF